A selection of T cell receptor beta chains follows, all from one sample in a study of T cells in Graves' hyperthyroidism and ophthalmopathy. TCRdb re-derived calls from the multiplex PCR reads in MiXCR, one entry per CDR3 protein. The table shows about 250,000 distinct CDR3 sequences, with 22% occurring only once. Sequenced input: blood. All receptors derive from a man aged 25-40 years with Graves' ophthalmopathy. The CDR3 runs from the conserved cysteine through the conserved F or W. Each record gives: J gene, D gene, V gene, clone size, CDR3 DNA, CDR3 protein. A D gene is named only where the DNA matches it firmly. Size is stated for part of the rows, as once, few or many counts, or as a class when the clone is expanded.

j_call: TRBJ2-7; d_call: -; v_call: TRBV20-1; clone_size: many; cdr3_nt: TGCAGTGCATTTGGGACCTTCGGCTACGAGCAGTACTTC; cdr3_aa: CSAFGTFGYEQYF
j_call: TRBJ1-5; d_call: TRBD1; v_call: TRBV5-6; clone_size: -; cdr3_nt: TGTGCCAGCAGCTCAGACAGGGGGTCGGGCAATCAGCCCCAGCATTTT; cdr3_aa: CASSSDRGSGNQPQHF
j_call: TRBJ2-1; d_call: -; v_call: TRBV4-1; clone_size: -; cdr3_nt: TGCGCCAGCAGCCAATCAGAAAGGAGCTCCTACAATGAGCAGTTCTTC; cdr3_aa: CASSQSERSSYNEQFF
j_call: TRBJ1-1; d_call: TRBD1; v_call: TRBV6-1; clone_size: few; cdr3_nt: TGTGCCAGCAGTGCGGTGGGACAGGGCGTAGGGCCTGAAGCTTTCTTT; cdr3_aa: CASSAVGQGVGPEAFF
j_call: TRBJ2-7; d_call: TRBD2; v_call: TRBV6-1; clone_size: many; cdr3_nt: TGTGCCAGCAGACCCACTAGCGGGGGTCCCTACGAGCAGTACTTC; cdr3_aa: CASRPTSGGPYEQYF
j_call: TRBJ2-2; d_call: -; v_call: TRBV30; clone_size: -; cdr3_nt: TGTGCCTGGAGGGAGGGGCTTTCGACGGGGGAGCTGTTTTTT; cdr3_aa: CAWREGLSTGELFF
j_call: TRBJ2-2; d_call: TRBD1; v_call: TRBV4-1; clone_size: -; cdr3_nt: TGCGCCAGCAGCCAAGGACCGGGACAGGGGGCGAACACCGGGGAGCTGTTTTTT; cdr3_aa: CASSQGPGQGANTGELFF
j_call: TRBJ1-1; d_call: -; v_call: TRBV18; clone_size: many; cdr3_nt: TGTGCCAGCAGCCCAACGGTTAACACTGAAGCTTTCTTT; cdr3_aa: CASSPTVNTEAFF
j_call: TRBJ2-7; d_call: -; v_call: TRBV3-1; clone_size: -; cdr3_nt: TGTGCCAGCAGCCACGAGAGGGGCTACGAGCAGTACTTC; cdr3_aa: CASSHERGYEQYF
j_call: TRBJ1-6; d_call: -; v_call: TRBV2; clone_size: few; cdr3_nt: TGTGCCAGCAGTGAGGCAGGGCCAGGATCACCCCTCCACTTT; cdr3_aa: CASSEAGPGSPLHF
j_call: TRBJ1-1; d_call: -; v_call: TRBV11-1; clone_size: -; cdr3_nt: TGTGCCAGCAGCCCCGAGAGGGGAAGGGACACTGAAGCTTTCTTT; cdr3_aa: CASSPERGRDTEAFF
j_call: TRBJ2-2; d_call: -; v_call: TRBV19; clone_size: -; cdr3_nt: TGTGCCAGTAGTATGGCCTCCACCTCGGGAACCGGGGAGCTGTTTTTT; cdr3_aa: CASSMASTSGTGELFF
j_call: TRBJ2-1; d_call: TRBD2; v_call: TRBV30; clone_size: many; cdr3_nt: TGTGCCTGGGGCCCCTGGCGGGAGGGCCGTGGTGAGCAGTTCTTC; cdr3_aa: CAWGPWREGRGEQFF
j_call: TRBJ2-7; d_call: TRBD2; v_call: TRBV6-1; clone_size: few; cdr3_nt: TGTGCCAGCAGCCCCTCCCCTAGCGGCGGCTCCTACGAGCAGTACTTC; cdr3_aa: CASSPSPSGGSYEQYF
j_call: TRBJ2-7; d_call: TRBD2; v_call: TRBV11-2; clone_size: -; cdr3_nt: TGTGCCAGCAGCTTTTCCAGCGGGAGCTACGAGCAGTACTTC; cdr3_aa: CASSFSSGSYEQYF
j_call: TRBJ2-3; d_call: TRBD2; v_call: TRBV14; clone_size: -; cdr3_nt: TGTGCCAGCAGCCGACTAGCGGATCCGAGCACAGATACGCAGTATTTT; cdr3_aa: CASSRLADPSTDTQYF
j_call: TRBJ2-7; d_call: -; v_call: TRBV9; clone_size: -; cdr3_nt: TGTGCCCTTTCCCAGCCGAACTACGAGCAGTACTTC; cdr3_aa: CALSQPNYEQYF
j_call: TRBJ2-1; d_call: -; v_call: TRBV15; clone_size: few; cdr3_nt: TGTGCCACCAGCAGGGGGAATGAGCAGTTCTTC; cdr3_aa: CATSRGNEQFF
j_call: TRBJ2-1; d_call: -; v_call: TRBV20-1; clone_size: -; cdr3_nt: TGCAGTGCTAGAGAGAGCAATGAGCAGTTCTTC; cdr3_aa: CSARESNEQFF
j_call: TRBJ1-1; d_call: -; v_call: TRBV12-3/TRBV12-4; clone_size: -; cdr3_nt: TGTGCCAGCAGCCAACAGGAGTCGAACACTGAAGCTTTCTTT; cdr3_aa: CASSQQESNTEAFF
j_call: TRBJ2-1; d_call: TRBD2; v_call: TRBV20-1; clone_size: -; cdr3_nt: TGCAGTGCTAGAGATCGCGGGAGCGGTTACAATGAGCAGTTCTTC; cdr3_aa: CSARDRGSGYNEQFF
j_call: TRBJ2-2; d_call: TRBD1; v_call: TRBV28; clone_size: -; cdr3_nt: TGTGCCAGCAGCCCCGACAGGGGTCTCACCGGGGAGCTGTTTTTT; cdr3_aa: CASSPDRGLTGELFF
j_call: TRBJ2-7; d_call: TRBD1; v_call: TRBV7-9; clone_size: many; cdr3_nt: TGTGCCAGCAGCTCCAACAGGGGCTCCTACGAGCAGTACTTC; cdr3_aa: CASSSNRGSYEQYF
j_call: TRBJ2-3; d_call: -; v_call: TRBV12-3/TRBV12-4; clone_size: many; cdr3_nt: TGTGCCAGCGCTCTAAGGTCGGGGCTTGATACGCAGTATTTT; cdr3_aa: CASALRSGLDTQYF
j_call: TRBJ2-1; d_call: TRBD2; v_call: TRBV12-3/TRBV12-4; clone_size: few; cdr3_nt: TGTGCCAGCACCCAACTAGCGGGGTCCTACAATGAGCAGTTCTTC; cdr3_aa: CASTQLAGSYNEQFF
j_call: TRBJ2-3; d_call: -; v_call: TRBV29-1; clone_size: -; cdr3_nt: TGCAGCTCCGAGGGGACCACAGATACGCAGTATTTT; cdr3_aa: CSSEGTTDTQYF
j_call: TRBJ1-2; d_call: TRBD1; v_call: TRBV28; clone_size: few; cdr3_nt: TGTGCCAGCAGCGTAGGGGGCGAATATGGCTACACCTTC; cdr3_aa: CASSVGGEYGYTF
j_call: TRBJ2-5; d_call: -; v_call: TRBV20-1; clone_size: -; cdr3_nt: TGCAGTGCTAGAGTGGGAGGGGGCCAAGAGACCCAGTACTTC; cdr3_aa: CSARVGGGQETQYF
j_call: TRBJ2-2; d_call: TRBD1; v_call: TRBV2; clone_size: -; cdr3_nt: TGTGCCAGCAGCGGAACAGGGGCGAACACCGGGGAGCTGTTTTTT; cdr3_aa: CASSGTGANTGELFF
j_call: TRBJ1-3; d_call: -; v_call: TRBV6-1; clone_size: few; cdr3_nt: TGTGCCAGCAGTGAAGGGAGGAGCTCTGGAAACACCATATATTTT; cdr3_aa: CASSEGRSSGNTIYF
j_call: TRBJ1-1; d_call: TRBD1; v_call: TRBV18; clone_size: many; cdr3_nt: TGTGCCAGCTCACCAAGGACAGGTAGTAACACTGAAGCTTTCTTT; cdr3_aa: CASSPRTGSNTEAFF